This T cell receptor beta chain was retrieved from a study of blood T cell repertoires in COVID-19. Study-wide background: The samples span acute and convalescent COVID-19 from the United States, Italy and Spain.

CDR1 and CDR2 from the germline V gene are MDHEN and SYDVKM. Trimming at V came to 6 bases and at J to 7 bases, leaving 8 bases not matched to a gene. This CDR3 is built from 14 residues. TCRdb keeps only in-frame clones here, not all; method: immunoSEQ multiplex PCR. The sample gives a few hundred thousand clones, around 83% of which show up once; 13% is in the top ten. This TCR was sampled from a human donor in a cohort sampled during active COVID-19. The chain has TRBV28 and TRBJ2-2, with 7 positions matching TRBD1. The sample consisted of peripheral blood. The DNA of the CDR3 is TGTGCCAGCAGCGCCACAGGGGAGTTCGGGGAGCTGTTTTTT. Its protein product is CASSATGEFGELFF.